The clone carrying this T cell receptor (beta chain) showed up just a few times. Its cognate antigen is unknown. This entry is derived from a study of shared clonotypes between healthy human individuals. Broader study findings: Clonotype sharing among donors likely depends on sequencing depth.

Replicate PCRs for unsorted PBMC used around 270 ng DNA (approximately 33,000 T cell genomes). Study processing details: ImmunoSEQ only sent back junction sequences with no quality scores, so filtering was done differently. Here immunoSEQ multiplex PCR was the method, and the copy in TCRdb shows in-frame clones only, minus some. Clonal size and the V and J genes are those of that table, whereas D and trimming came from the DNA. The table includes 400,000 to 500,000 clones, 70% to 80% detected once. Genomic DNA for unsorted samples, which was extracted with the QIAamp DNA Blood Mini kit, came from some 100 million PBMCs. Trimming cost V 3 bases and J 3 bases, with 11 bases left between them. The CDR3 sequence is 14 residues long. CDR1 KGHSH and CDR2 LQKENI come from the germline V gene.

Specimen: PBMCs. The chain employs TRBV18 and TRBJ1-2, with D perhaps TRBD1 (6 bases). The sequence came from a woman aged 35 to 49 in good health. Some clones in this sample may be carry-over from other donors' samples. The CDR3 coding sequence is TGTGCCAGCTCACCGCAGGGGTCCGACTATGGCTACACCTTC. Translating gives CASSPQGSDYGYTF.